This T cell receptor beta chain emerged from a study of cytomegalovirus exposure and HLA in healthy donors. General study results and limits: In vitro, a few CMV-associated chains proved specific for CMV antigens. The records held CMV serostatus as the only immune exposure information.

CDR1 and CDR2 from the germline V gene are MNHEY and SMNVEV (reference sequence). V trimming: 2 bases; J trimming: 9 bases; junction bases outside the gene matches: 4. CDR3 length equals 15 residues. To note about this clone: Antigen specificity is unknown.

The PCR employed 60 Vbeta primers together with 13 Jbeta primers. The data were produced by immunoSEQ multiplex PCR, yet TCRdb's version contains in-frame clones alone and is incomplete. The sample holds around 150,000 clones, 65% to 80% seen once. This TCR was sampled from a woman between 35 and 50 years old in good health and CMV-seronegative. The chain carries TRBV27 and TRBJ2-1; TRBD2 matches at 13 bases. Sequenced material: PBMCs. CDR3 sequence: CASSLDGLAGVEQFF. Written as DNA, the CDR3 is TGTGCCAGCAGTTTAGATGGACTAGCGGGAGTTGAGCAGTTCTTC.